This T cell receptor (beta chain) was sequenced in a study of blood T cell repertoires in COVID-19. Study overall: Samples came from the United States, Italy and Spain, spanning acute and convalescent COVID-19. The analysed material was cDNA or gDNA that came from T cells, B-cell-depleted T cells, or PBMCs.

Trimming took 0 bases from V and 3 from J; bases not matched to a gene: 1. The CDR3 loop spans 14 amino acids. Germline values: CDR1 KGHSH, CDR2 LQKENI. Original processing notes: How many nucleated cells were present was estimated from reference gene primer amplification. The assay was immunoSEQ multiplex PCR, and TCRdb's table has in-frame clones only and misses some. V, J and clone size derive from that table, while D and trimming were established from the DNA sequence. Here the sample spans about 400,000 clones, approximately 90% being singletons. Sequencing was performed on peripheral blood. This sequence was found in a woman in her twenties or thirties with acute or convalescent COVID-19. This rearrangement joins TRBV18 to TRBJ1-2, with TRBD1 matching over 7 bases. The CDR3 is CASSPPGTDYGYTF. In nucleotides, the CDR3 is TGTGCCAGCTCACCACCGGGGACAGACTATGGCTACACCTTC.